Here is one T cell receptor beta chain with its context. The antigen remains unidentified. The record originates from a study of glioma-infiltrating T cells after dendritic cell vaccination. Study results and caveats: TCR clonality showed no direct relationship with survival.

The germline V gene encodes CDR1 MNHEY and CDR2 SVGAGI. The CDR3 spans 14 residues. Trimming pared 7 bases from V and 1 base from J, leaving 10 bases between. Amplification used 60 V beta primers and 13 J beta primers. Only in-frame clones appear in the TCRdb table, and some are missing; sequencing was by immunoSEQ multiplex PCR. Among some 100,000 clones, about 80% were seen once, and the ten largest hold approximately 5.9%. The chain combines TRBV6-5 with TRBJ2-2; D remains unclear. The sequence was collected from a human donor with glioblastoma. Sequencing used blood, obtained before dendritic cell vaccination. The CDR3 nucleotides are TGTGCCAGCACCCAAAACATGAACACCGGGGAGCTGTTTTTT. Its protein product is CASTQNMNTGELFF.